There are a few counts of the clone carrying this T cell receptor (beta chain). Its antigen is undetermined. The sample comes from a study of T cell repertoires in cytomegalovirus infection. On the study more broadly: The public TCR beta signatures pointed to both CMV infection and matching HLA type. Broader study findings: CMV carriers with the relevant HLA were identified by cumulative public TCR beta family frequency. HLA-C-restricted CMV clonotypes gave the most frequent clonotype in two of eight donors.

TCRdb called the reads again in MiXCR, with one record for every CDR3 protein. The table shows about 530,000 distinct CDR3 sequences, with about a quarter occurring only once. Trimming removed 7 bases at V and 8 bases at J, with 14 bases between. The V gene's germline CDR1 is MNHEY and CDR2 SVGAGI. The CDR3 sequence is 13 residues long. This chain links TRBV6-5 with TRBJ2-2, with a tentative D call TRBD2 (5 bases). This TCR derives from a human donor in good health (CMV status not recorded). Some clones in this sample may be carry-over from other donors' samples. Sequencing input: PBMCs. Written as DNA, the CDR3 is TGTGCCAGCACACAAACTAGACGAGGGGAGCTGTTTTTT. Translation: CASTQTRRGELFF.